Sequencing of this T cell receptor beta chain was carried out in a study of spatial heterogeneity in lung cancer. The study's findings and limits: Whereas they appeared in blood less at follow-up, ubiquitous expanded tumor TCRs appeared there more at resection.

Time point meaning: sample taken at primary tumor resection. No cell sorting; template was whole RNA from tumor, lung tissue or PBMC. TCR cDNA molecules each had a unique molecular identifier. MiXCR was run by TCRdb on the 5' RACE reads, yielding one entry per CDR3 protein. The table has 50,000 or so distinct CDR3 sequences, roughly 12% seen once. V was clipped by 1 base and J by 6 bases; unmatched bases: 5. The germline V gene has CDR1 SNHLY and CDR2 FYNNEI. This CDR3 has 16 residues. A remark on this clonotype: Antigen specificity is unknown.

The chain joins TRBV2 to TRBJ2-2; 10 nucleotides agree with TRBD2. The sample was PBMCs, taken at surgery. This TCR came from a female donor with early-stage non-small cell lung cancer. The CDR3 loop reads CASSEGLLAGAGELFF. DNA for the CDR3: TGTGCCAGCAGTGAAGGGCTGCTAGCGGGGGCCGGGGAGCTGTTTTTT.